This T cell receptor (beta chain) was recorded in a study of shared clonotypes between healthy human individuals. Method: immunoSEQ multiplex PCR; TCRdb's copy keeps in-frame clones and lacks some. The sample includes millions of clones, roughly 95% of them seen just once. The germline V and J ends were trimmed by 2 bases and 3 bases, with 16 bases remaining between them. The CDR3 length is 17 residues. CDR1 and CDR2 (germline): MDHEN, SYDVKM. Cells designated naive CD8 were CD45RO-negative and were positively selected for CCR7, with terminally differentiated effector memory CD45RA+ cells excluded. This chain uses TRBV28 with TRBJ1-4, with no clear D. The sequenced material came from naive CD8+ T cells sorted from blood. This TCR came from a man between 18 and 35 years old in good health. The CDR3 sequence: CASSLGRGRAANEKLFF. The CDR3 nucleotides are TGTGCCAGCAGTTTAGGAAGAGGGAGGGCGGCTAATGAAAAACTGTTTTTT.